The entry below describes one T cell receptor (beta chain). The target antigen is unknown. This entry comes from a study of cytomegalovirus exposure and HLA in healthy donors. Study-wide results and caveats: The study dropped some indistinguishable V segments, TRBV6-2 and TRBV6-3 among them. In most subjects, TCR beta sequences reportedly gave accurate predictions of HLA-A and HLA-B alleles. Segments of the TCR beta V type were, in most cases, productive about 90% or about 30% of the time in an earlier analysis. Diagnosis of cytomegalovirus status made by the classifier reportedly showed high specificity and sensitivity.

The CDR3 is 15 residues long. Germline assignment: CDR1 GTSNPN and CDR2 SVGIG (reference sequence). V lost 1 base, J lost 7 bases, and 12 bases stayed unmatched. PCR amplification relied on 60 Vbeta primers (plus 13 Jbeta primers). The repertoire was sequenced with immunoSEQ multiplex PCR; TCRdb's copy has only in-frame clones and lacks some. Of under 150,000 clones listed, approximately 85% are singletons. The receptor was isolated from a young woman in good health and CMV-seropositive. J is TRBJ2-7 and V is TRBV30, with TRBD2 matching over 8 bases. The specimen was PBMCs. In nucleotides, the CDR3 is TGTGCCTGGAGTGAGGTGCGGGGGGCTCAAGGGGAGCAGTACTTC. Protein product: CAWSEVRGAQGEQYF.